The T cell receptor (beta chain) under discussion was sequenced for a study of STAT5B mutations in CD4+ large granular lymphocyte leukemia. Trimming took 1 base from V and 3 from J; bases not matched to a gene: 3. Per the germline V gene, CDR1 is SGHRS and CDR2 is YFSETQ. There are 14 residues in the CDR3. Sequenced by immunoSEQ multiplex PCR; TCRdb stores in-frame clones only, minus some. The table includes roughly 30,000 clones, about 70% detected once. This TCR was sampled from a human donor in good health. The sample consisted of CD4+ T cells from blood buffy coats. The genes are TRBV5-1 and TRBJ2-7; the match to TRBD2 covers 8 bases. The CDR3 DNA is TGCGCCAGCAGCTTGTCGCTAGCGGGCTACGAGCAGTACTTC. This encodes CASSLSLAGYEQYF.